The entry that follows covers one TCR beta chain sequence. The source of the sample is a study of T-cell reconstitution after alpha-beta-depleted transplantation in children. Unique molecular identifiers featured in how the TCRbeta library was prepared. From the PCR reads, TCRdb called clonotypes with MiXCR, one entry per CDR3 protein. The sample lists hundreds of thousands of distinct CDR3 sequences, 12% occurring once. The junction had 11 bases not matched to a gene; V was cut back by 5 bases and J by 6 bases. The CDR3 has 15 residues. The source is a human donor who donated a stem cell graft to a child with combined immunodeficiency. The sequenced sample was PBMCs from the stem cell graft donor, obtained from the stem cell graft. The chain links TRBV12-3 or TRBV12-4 to TRBJ1-1, with 8 positions matching TRBD1. This chain's CDR3 is CASSTPGTGPPEAFF. CDR3 sequence (DNA): TGTGCCAGCAGTACCCCCGGGACAGGCCCACCTGAAGCTTTCTTT.